This TCR beta chain was captured by sequencing in a study of prognosis after radiotherapy for stage I lung cancer (dated by TCRdb to the early 2020s). About the investigation overall: Between early 2018 and January 2019, 20 or so stage I NSCLC patients were enrolled in Nanjing, China. About 5 patients had oligometastatic NSCLC after their primary tumor was surgically resected, and fourteen patients had newly diagnosed primary stage I lung tumors. Every patient was regarded as medically inoperable, because of comorbidities in about 12 cases and refusal of surgery in several cases. The cohort comprised around 14 men and a handful of women with a median age of around 70 years, ranging from about 50 to 84 years. About a dozen patients had adenocarcinoma and roughly 7 had squamous cell carcinoma as the tumor histology. Image-guided IMRT or VMAT was used to deliver SBRT in 3 to 5 fractions at a biologically effective dose of at least 100 Gy. No patient received concurrent therapy alongside SBRT. About 20% of the 19 patients developed distant metastases after SBRT, at a median of about 7 months; the other 15 showed no significant progression. Peripheral blood TCR beta repertoires were profiled in stage I NSCLC patients before and after stereotactic body radiotherapy, and the study then linked these repertoires to distant failure. The study took one blood sample before SBRT and one after SBRT from each of some 20 patients and sequenced all 38 samples.

From the cysteine up to the phenylalanine, the CDR3 has a length of 17 residues. Left in the record is the CDR3 DNA by itself, 51 bases read in frame from the first base. CDR1 MDHEN and CDR2 SYDVKM are derived from the germline V gene. Relative to germline, V is 8 bases shorter and J is 0 bases shorter, with 20 bases between their ends. All patients had node-negative disease on CT and PET/CT, and none had a history of other malignancies or had previously received chemotherapy or radiotherapy. Roughly 6 milliliters of peripheral venous blood were drawn into EDTA tubes at each of two time points. PBMCs were isolated by Ficoll-Paque Plus density-gradient centrifugation. Immediately after collection, samples were stored at -80 degrees C until analysis. This clonotype was counted ten times or more. The target of this receptor is not known. Within one base of it there is no much larger clone, and no base qualities were kept.

The study at large found these results: After SBRT, the count of unique TCR clones dropped from a median of approximately 10,000 beforehand to approximately 7,300 afterward (Wilcoxon paired P=0.011). Whether the expanded TCR clones were tumor-specific was not determined. Post-SBRT Shannon entropy and its change from baseline were lower in patients who developed distant metastases; baseline Shannon entropy was not associated with metastases. All reported P values were unadjusted for multiple comparisons. TRBV and TRBJ usage frequencies reportedly differed by metastasis status, in two V genes at baseline and in eight to ten V and two J genes after SBRT. The study was limited by the small cohort and short follow-up, and independent validation of the study findings is required.

Two rounds of multiplex PCR were used to amplify the TCR beta CDR3 region from genomic DNA. In the first round of PCR, primers specific to each TRBV and TRBJ gene were used, and the primer sequences are filed in Chinese patent CN105087789A. Universal primers were used in the second PCR round. The Roche High Pure PCR Template Preparation Kit was used to extract genomic DNA from frozen PBMCs. An Illumina HiSeq 3000 was used to sequence the libraries paired-end with 151 bp reads. Concerning the study's data processing: CutAdapt was used to remove raw reads lacking the multiplex PCR primer sequences. PEAR was used to merge high-quality paired reads into contigs. By alignment to reference sequences, MiXCR assigned TRB V, D and J gene segments to each contig. CDR3 sequences were clustered by base quality and sequence similarity to remove sequencing errors. Diversity was measured as Shannon entropy normalized by the natural log of productive TCR sequence number. One minus Shannon entropy divided by the natural log of the number of unique clonotypes was used as the definition of clonality. Progression-free survival cut-offs for repertoire metrics were chosen using the Youden index of ROC curves, with analyses run in R 3.5.3. TCRdb reprocessing: public reads trimmed at Q25 with fastp, clones called with MiXCR, in-frame beta chains kept. Each entry is one CDR3 protein sequence, shown with its most common DNA and genes. The V and J calls shown here were made by TCRdb, not taken from the authors' results. The sample has about 19,000 distinct CDR3 sequences on record, roughly 53% of them singletons. Jointly, the top ten make up approximately 32% of the sample.

The chain is encoded by TRBV28 joined to TRBJ1-5; the D gene assignment is ambiguous. This specimen consisted of PBMCs, obtained before or after stereotactic body radiation therapy (not recorded which). This TCR came from a donor aged 50 or older with non-small cell lung cancer. The CDR3 protein is CASSSEKDFGSNQPQHF. The bases are TGTGCCAGCTCTTCAGAAAAGGATTTTGGTAGCAATCAGCCCCAGCATTTT.